The TCR beta chain described here comes from a study of T cells in Graves' hyperthyroidism and ophthalmopathy. CDR1 SQVTM and CDR2 ANQGSEA come from the germline V gene. V lost 0 bases to trimming and J lost 2 bases; unmatched junction nucleotides: 17. The CDR3 loop spans 19 amino acids. Remarks on this clonotype: Its cognate antigen is unknown.

Thyroid ultrasound, orbital computed tomography, clinical symptoms, and serum thyroxine and TRAb underpinned diagnoses. RNA transcripts yielded amplified TCR beta CDR3 regions. Using the HTBI primer set, a first-round RT-PCR was run on the TCR CDR3. TCRdb reprocessed the multiplex PCR reads via MiXCR and lists one record per CDR3 protein. The sample has over 700,000 distinct CDR3 sequences; roughly 20% are singletons. General study results and limits: Most thyroid clonotypes expanded above 0.001 were also detected in blood.

The TCR sequence derives from a woman aged 45-60 years with Graves' hyperthyroidism that later progressed to Graves' ophthalmopathy. The chain carries TRBV29-1 and TRBJ2-5; TRBD1 aligns across 8 bases. The sequenced material came from blood. The CDR3 loop reads CSVEDLHFAGGSAQETQYF. In nucleotides, the CDR3 is TGCAGCGTTGAAGATCTTCATTTTGCAGGGGGCTCCGCACAAGAGACCCAGTACTTC.